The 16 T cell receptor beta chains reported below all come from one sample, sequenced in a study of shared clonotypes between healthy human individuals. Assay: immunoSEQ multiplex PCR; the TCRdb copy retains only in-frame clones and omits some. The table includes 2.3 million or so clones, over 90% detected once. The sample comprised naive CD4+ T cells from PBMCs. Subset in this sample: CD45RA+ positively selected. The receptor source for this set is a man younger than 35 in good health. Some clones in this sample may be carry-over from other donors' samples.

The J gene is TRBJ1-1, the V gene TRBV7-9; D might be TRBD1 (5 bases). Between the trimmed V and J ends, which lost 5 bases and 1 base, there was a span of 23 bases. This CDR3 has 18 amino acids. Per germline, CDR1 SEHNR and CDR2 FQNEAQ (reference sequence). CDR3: CASSPSPGGGDSNTEAFF. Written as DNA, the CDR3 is TGTGCCAGCAGCCCCTCTCCCGGGGGTGGGGATTCGAACACTGAAGCTTTCTTT.

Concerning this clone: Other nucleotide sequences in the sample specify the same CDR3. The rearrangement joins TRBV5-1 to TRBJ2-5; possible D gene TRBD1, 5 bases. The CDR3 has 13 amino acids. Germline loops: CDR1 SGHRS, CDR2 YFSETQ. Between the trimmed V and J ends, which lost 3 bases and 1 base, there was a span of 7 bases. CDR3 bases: TGCGCCAGCAGCTCAGGGTCCCAAGAGACCCAGTACTTC. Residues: CASSSGSQETQYF.

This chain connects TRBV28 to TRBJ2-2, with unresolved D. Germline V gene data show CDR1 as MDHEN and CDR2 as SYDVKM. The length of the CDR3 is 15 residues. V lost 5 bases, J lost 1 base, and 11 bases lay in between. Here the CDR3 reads CASSLLRKNTGELFF. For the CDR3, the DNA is TGTGCCAGCAGTCTTTTGCGGAAGAACACCGGGGAGCTGTTTTTT.

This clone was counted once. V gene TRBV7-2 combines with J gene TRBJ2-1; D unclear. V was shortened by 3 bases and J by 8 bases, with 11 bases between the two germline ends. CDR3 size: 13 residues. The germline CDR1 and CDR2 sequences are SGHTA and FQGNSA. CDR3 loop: CASSFGPGDEQFF. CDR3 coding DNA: TGTGCCAGCAGCTTCGGGCCTGGCGATGAGCAGTTCTTC.

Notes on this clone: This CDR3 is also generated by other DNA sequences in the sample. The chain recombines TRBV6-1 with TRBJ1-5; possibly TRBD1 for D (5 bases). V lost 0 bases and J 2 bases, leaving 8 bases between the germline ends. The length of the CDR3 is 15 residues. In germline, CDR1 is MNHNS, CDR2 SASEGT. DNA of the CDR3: TGTGCCAGCAGTGAAGCGGGAGGGGGCAATCAGCCCCAGCATTTT. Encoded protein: CASSEAGGGNQPQHF.

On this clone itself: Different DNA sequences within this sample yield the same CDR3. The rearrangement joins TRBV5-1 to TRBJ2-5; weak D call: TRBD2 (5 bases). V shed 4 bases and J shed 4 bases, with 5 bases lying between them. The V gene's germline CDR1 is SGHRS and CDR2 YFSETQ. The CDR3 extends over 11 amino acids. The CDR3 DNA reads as TGCGCCAGCAGCGGAGGAGAGACCCAGTACTTC. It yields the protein CASSGGETQYF.

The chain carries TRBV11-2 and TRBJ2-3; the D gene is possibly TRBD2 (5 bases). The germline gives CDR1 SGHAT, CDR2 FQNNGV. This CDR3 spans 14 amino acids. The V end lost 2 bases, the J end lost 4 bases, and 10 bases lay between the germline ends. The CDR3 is CASSLRLAPDTQYF. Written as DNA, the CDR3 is TGTGCCAGCAGCTTACGGCTAGCCCCAGATACGCAGTATTTT.

CDR3 amino acids: CASSLPRRLLTQYF. The CDR3, as DNA: TGTGCCAGCAGTTTACCCCGCCGCCTCTTGACCCAGTACTTC. The genes are TRBV28 and TRBJ2-5; D call uncertain. V was cut by 2 bases and J by 7 bases, with 14 bases left in between. CDR1 is MDHEN, CDR2 SYDVKM, per germline. The CDR3 runs 14 residues.

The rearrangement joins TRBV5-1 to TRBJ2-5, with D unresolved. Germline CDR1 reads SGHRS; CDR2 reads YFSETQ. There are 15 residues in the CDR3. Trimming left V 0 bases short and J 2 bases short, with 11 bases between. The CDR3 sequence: CASSLVVPPQETQYF. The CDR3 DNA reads TGCGCCAGCAGCTTGGTTGTGCCTCCACAAGAGACCCAGTACTTC.

The CDR3 spells CASSPRQGYTEAFF. DNA for the CDR3: TGTGCCAGCAGCCCCCGACAGGGGTACACTGAAGCTTTCTTT. This chain connects TRBV7-9 to TRBJ1-1, with 8 bases aligning to TRBD1. The J segment lost 3 bases and the V segment lost 5 bases, leaving 5 bases of the junction unmatched. Germline V gene sequence: CDR1 SEHNR, CDR2 FQNEAQ (reference sequence). The length of the CDR3 is 14 residues.

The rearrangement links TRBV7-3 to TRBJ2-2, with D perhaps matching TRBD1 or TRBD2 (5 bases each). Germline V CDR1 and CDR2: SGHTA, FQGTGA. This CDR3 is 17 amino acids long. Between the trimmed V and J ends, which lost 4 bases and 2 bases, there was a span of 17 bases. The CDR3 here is CASSSRGSTINTGELFF. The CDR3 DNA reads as TGTGCCAGCAGCTCTCGGGGCTCAACGATTAACACCGGGGAGCTGTTTTTT.

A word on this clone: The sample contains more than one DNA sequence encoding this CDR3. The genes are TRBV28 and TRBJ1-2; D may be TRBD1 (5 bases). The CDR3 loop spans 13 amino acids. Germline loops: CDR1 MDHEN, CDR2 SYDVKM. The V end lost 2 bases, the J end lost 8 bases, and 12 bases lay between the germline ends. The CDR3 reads CASSLSGARGYTF. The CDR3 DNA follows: TGTGCCAGCAGTTTAAGCGGGGCTCGAGGCTACACCTTC.

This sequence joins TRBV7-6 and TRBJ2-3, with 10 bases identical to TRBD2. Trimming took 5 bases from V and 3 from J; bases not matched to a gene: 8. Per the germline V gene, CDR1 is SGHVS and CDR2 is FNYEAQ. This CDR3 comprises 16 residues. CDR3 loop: CASSARRSGRTDTQYF. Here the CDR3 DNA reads TGTGCCAGCAGCGCGCGCCGTAGCGGGAGGACAGATACGCAGTATTTT. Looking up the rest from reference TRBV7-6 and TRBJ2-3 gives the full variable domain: GAGVSQSPRYKVTKRGQDVALRCDPISGHVSLYWYRQALGQGPEFLTYFNYEAQQDKSGLPNDRFSAERPEGSISTLTIQRTEQRDSAMYRCASSARRSGRTDTQYFGPGTRLTVL.

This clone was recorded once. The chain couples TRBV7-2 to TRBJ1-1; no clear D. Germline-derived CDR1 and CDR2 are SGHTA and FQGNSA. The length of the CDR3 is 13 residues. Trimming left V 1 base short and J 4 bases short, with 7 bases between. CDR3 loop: CASSLVGFTEAFF. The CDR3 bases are TGTGCCAGCAGCTTAGTAGGGTTCACTGAAGCTTTCTTT.

The CDR3 DNA is TGTGCCAGCAGTGCCCGATACAGGGGGCAAACTGAAGCTTTCTTT. This sequence encodes CASSARYRGQTEAFF. This chain connects TRBV25-1 to TRBJ1-1; 9 nucleotides match TRBD1. This CDR3 is 15 amino acids long. Trimming took 4 bases from V and 5 from J; bases not matched to a gene: 8. Per the germline V gene, CDR1 is MGHDK and CDR2 is SYGVNS.

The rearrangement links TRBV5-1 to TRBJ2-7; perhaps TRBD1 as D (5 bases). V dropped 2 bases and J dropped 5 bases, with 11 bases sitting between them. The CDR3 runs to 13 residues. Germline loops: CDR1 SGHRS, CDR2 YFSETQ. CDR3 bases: TGCGCCAGCAGCTTATGGGGCGAAAACGAGCAGTACTTC. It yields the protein CASSLWGENEQYF.